This T cell receptor (beta chain) was captured in a study of identical twins. The study's findings and limits: Memory repertoires showed no such pattern, whereas abundant cord blood beta clonotypes carried fewer insertions. Beta out-of-frame sequences showed weaker excess twin sharing.

A universal primer site arose from template switching, and cDNA bore unique molecular identifiers. TCRdb passed the 5' RACE reads through MiXCR, listing each CDR3 protein once. The sample yields 1.5 million to 2 million distinct CDR3 sequences, under 35% seen once. A remark on this clonotype: Its antigen is as yet unknown.

This CDR3 spans 15 amino acids. The V and J ends lost 5 bases and 3 bases, in that order; junction bases with no gene match: 9. Germline-derived CDR1 and CDR2 are MDHEN and SYDVKM. No donor was unhealthy or non-Caucasian. The TCR sequence derives from a newborn girl in good health. The specimen was cord blood. The chain has TRBV28 and TRBJ2-5, with 7 bases identical to TRBD1. The CDR3: CASSRPQGWEETQYF. The CDR3 DNA follows: TGTGCCAGCAGTCGCCCACAGGGGTGGGAAGAGACCCAGTACTTC.